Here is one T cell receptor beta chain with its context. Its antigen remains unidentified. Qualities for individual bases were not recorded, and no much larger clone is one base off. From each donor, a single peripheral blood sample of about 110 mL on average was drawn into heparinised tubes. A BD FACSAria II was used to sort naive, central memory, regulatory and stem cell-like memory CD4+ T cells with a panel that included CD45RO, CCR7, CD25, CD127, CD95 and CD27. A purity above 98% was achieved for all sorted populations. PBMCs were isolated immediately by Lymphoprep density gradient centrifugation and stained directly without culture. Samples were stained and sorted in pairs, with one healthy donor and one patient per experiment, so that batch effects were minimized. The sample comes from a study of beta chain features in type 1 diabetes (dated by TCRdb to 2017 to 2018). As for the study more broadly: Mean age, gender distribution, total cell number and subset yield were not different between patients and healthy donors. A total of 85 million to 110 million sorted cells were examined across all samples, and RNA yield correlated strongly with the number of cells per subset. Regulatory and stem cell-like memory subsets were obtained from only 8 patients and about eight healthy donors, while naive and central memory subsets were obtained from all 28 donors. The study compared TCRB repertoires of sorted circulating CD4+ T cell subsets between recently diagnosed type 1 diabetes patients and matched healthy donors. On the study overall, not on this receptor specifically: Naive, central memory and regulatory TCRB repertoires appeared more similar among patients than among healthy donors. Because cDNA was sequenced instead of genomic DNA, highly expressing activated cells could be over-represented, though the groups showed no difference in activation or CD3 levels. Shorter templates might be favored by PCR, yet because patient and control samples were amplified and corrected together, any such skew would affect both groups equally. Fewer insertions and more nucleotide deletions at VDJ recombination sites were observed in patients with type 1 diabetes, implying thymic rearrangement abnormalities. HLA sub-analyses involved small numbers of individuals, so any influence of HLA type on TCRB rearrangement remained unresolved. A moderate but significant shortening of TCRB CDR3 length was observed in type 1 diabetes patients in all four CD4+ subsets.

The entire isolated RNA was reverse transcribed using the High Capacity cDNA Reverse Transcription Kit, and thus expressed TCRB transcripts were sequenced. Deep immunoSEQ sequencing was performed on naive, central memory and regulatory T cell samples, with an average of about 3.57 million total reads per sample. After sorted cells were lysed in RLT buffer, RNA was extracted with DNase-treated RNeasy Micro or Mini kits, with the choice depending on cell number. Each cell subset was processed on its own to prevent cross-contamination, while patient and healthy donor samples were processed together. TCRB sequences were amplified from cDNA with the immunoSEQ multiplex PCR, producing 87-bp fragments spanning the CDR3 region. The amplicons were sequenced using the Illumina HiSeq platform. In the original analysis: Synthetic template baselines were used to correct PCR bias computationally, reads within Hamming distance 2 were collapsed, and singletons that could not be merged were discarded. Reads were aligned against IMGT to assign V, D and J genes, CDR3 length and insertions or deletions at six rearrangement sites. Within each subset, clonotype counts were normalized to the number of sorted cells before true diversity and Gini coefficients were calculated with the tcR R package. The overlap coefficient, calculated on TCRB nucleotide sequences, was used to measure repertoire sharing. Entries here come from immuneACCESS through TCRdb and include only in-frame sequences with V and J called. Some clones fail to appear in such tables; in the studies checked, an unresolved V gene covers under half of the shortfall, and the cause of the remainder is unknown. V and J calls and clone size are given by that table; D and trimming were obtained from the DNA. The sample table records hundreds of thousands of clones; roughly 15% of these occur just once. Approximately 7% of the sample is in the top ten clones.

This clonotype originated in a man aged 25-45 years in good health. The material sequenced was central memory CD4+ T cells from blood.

The CDR3 here reads CASLPTGNFRGGYTF. The nucleotide sequence reads TGTGCCAGTCTTCCGACAGGAAACTTCCGGGGTGGCTACACCTTC. The chain links TRBV19 with TRBJ1-2; a tentative D match to TRBD1 spans 6 bases. Per the germline V gene (reference sequence), LNHDA is the CDR1 and SQIVND is the CDR2. Including cysteine and phenylalanine, the CDR3 has 15 amino acids. Only the CDR3 region is kept as DNA, spanning 45 bases read in frame from base 1. The germline ends are 23 bases apart after V is trimmed by 8 bases and J by 7 bases.